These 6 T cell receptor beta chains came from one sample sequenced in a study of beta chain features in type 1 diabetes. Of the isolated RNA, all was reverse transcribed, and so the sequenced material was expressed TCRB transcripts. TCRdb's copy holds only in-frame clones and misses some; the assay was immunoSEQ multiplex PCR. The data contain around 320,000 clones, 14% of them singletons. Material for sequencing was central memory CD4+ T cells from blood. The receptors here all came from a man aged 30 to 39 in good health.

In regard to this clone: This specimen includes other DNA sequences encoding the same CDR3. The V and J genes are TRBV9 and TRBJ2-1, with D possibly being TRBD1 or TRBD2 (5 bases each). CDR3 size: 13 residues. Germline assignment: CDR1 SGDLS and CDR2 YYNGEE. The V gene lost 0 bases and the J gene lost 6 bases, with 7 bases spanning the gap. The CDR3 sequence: CASSVGGRNEQFF. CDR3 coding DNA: TGTGCCAGCAGCGTAGGGGGACGCAATGAGCAGTTCTTC.

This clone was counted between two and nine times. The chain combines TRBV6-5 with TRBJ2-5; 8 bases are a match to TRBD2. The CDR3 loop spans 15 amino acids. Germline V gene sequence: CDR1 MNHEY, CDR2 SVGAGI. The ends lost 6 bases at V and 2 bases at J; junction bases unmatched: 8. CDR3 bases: TGTGCCAGCAGCCCCGGGACTAGTTTTCAAGAGACCCAGTACTTC. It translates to CASSPGTSFQETQYF.

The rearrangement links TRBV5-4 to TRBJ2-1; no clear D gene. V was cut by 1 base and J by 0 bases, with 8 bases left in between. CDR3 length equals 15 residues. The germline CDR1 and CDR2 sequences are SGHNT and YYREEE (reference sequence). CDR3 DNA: TGTGCCAGCAGCTTGCTTCTCAGCTCCTACAATGAGCAGTTCTTC. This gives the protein CASSLLLSSYNEQFF.

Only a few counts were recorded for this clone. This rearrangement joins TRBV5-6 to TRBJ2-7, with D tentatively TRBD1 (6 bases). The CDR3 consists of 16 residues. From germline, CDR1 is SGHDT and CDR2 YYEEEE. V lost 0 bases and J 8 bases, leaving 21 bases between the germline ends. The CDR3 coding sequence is TGTGCCAGCAGCTTGGGTCGACAGGCTCTTTTACGTAAGCAGTACTTC. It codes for CASSLGRQALLRKQYF.

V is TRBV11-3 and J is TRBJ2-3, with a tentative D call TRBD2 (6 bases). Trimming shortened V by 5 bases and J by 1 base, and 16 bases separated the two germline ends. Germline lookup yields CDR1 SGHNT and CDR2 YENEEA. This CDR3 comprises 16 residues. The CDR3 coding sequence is TGTGCCAGCAGCCCCCGACTAGGAGGCGGCACAGATACGCAGTATTTT. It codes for CASSPRLGGGTDTQYF.

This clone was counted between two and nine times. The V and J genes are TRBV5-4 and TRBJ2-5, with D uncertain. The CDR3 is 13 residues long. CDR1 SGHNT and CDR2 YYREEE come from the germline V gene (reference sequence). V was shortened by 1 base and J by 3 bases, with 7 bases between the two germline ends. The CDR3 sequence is CASSLLREETQYF. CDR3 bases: TGTGCCAGCAGCTTGCTTAGGGAAGAGACCCAGTACTTC.